The rows below give T cell receptor beta chains drawn from one sample of a study of blood T cell repertoires in COVID-19. The protocol was immunoSEQ multiplex PCR, while the TCRdb copy is restricted to in-frame clones and leaves out a portion. The sample records under 200,000 clones, around 86% being singletons. The sample taken for sequencing was peripheral blood. The origin of the receptors is a woman of 80 years or more in a cohort sampled during active or convalescent COVID-19. Each CDR3 is given with its conserved first and last residue. A D gene is named only where the DNA matches it firmly. Clone size, where shown, is once, few, many, or a class for clones that have expanded.

J: TRBJ1-6; V: TRBV18; length: 16; D: NA; size: NA; CDR3: CASSPSGPIGNSPLHF; DNA: TGTGCCAGCTCACCCAGCGGGCCGATTGGGAATTCACCCCTCCACTTT
J: TRBJ1-4; V: TRBV6-1; length: 16; D: TRBD1; size: NA; CDR3: CASSEVTGQGPGKLFF; DNA: TGTGCCAGCAGTGAAGTTACGGGACAGGGGCCCGGAAAACTGTTTTTT
J: TRBJ1-4; V: TRBV7-8; length: 15; D: NA; size: NA; CDR3: CASSLGTVSNEKLFF; DNA: TGTGCCAGCAGCTTAGGGACAGTCAGCAATGAAAAACTGTTTTTT
J: TRBJ2-1; V: TRBV10-3; length: 12; D: NA; size: NA; CDR3: CAITGAYNEQFF; DNA: TGTGCCATCACGGGGGCCTACAATGAGCAGTTCTTC
J: TRBJ2-7; V: TRBV19; length: 13; D: TRBD1; size: NA; CDR3: CASSIGTVDEQYF; DNA: TGTGCCAGTAGTATTGGGACAGTTGACGAGCAGTACTTC
J: TRBJ2-1; V: TRBV24-1; length: 16; D: TRBD1; size: NA; CDR3: CATSDPAGTGNNEQFF; DNA: TGTGCCACCAGTGATCCGGCCGGGACAGGAAACAATGAGCAGTTCTTC
J: TRBJ1-2; V: TRBV3-1/TRBV3-2; length: 17; D: TRBD1; size: few; CDR3: CASSRIEGAKANYGYTF; DNA: TGTGCCAGCAGCCGCATCGAGGGGGCTAAAGCTAACTATGGCTACACCTTC
J: TRBJ1-6; V: TRBV15; length: 13; D: NA; size: NA; CDR3: CATSRDLGSPLHF; DNA: TGTGCCACCAGCAGAGATCTAGGCTCACCCCTCCACTTT
J: TRBJ2-2; V: TRBV7-9; length: 16; D: TRBD2; size: NA; CDR3: CASSPERGGVTGELFF; DNA: TGTGCCAGCAGCCCCGAGCGGGGGGGCGTCACCGGGGAGCTGTTTTTT
J: TRBJ1-5; V: TRBV19; length: 15; D: TRBD1; size: NA; CDR3: CASSRDRGNQQPQHF; DNA: TGTGCCAGTAGTAGAGACAGGGGGAATCAACAGCCCCAGCATTTT
J: TRBJ2-3; V: TRBV28; length: 16; D: TRBD2; size: NA; CDR3: CASSSPLRGGQDTQYF; DNA: TGTGCCAGCAGTTCCCCTCTCCGGGGGGGCCAAGATACGCAGTATTTT
J: TRBJ2-5; V: TRBV5-1; length: 15; D: TRBD1; size: NA; CDR3: CASIPTGTAKETQYF; DNA: TGCGCCAGCATTCCTACCGGGACAGCAAAAGAGACCCAGTACTTC
J: TRBJ1-6; V: TRBV27; length: 19; D: TRBD1; size: NA; CDR3: CASSLWGQGHATVNSPLHF; DNA: TGTGCCAGCAGTTTATGGGGACAGGGCCATGCGACGGTTAATTCACCCCTCCACTTT
J: TRBJ1-1; V: TRBV7-9; length: 16; D: NA; size: NA; CDR3: CASSLSGRGKNTEAFF; DNA: TGTGCCAGCAGCTTATCGGGACGGGGGAAGAACACTGAAGCTTTCTTT
J: TRBJ2-1; V: TRBV7-9; length: 12; D: NA; size: NA; CDR3: CASTLPSNEQFF; DNA: TGTGCCAGCACCCTACCCTCCAATGAGCAGTTCTTC
J: TRBJ2-7; V: TRBV5-1; length: 14; D: NA; size: NA; CDR3: CASSPKGENYEQYF; DNA: TGCGCCAGCAGCCCGAAAGGGGAAAACTACGAGCAGTACTTC
J: TRBJ2-1; V: TRBV6-1; length: 16; D: TRBD2; size: NA; CDR3: CASSEVIAGGFNEQFF; DNA: TGTGCCAGCAGTGAAGTAATAGCGGGGGGATTCAATGAGCAGTTCTTC
J: TRBJ2-5; V: TRBV19; length: 12; D: NA; size: NA; CDR3: CASSISEETQYF; DNA: TGTGCCAGTAGTATTAGCGAAGAGACCCAGTACTTC
J: TRBJ1-2; V: TRBV28; length: 13; D: TRBD1; size: many; CDR3: CASSLFGQDGYTF; DNA: TGTGCCAGCAGTTTATTTGGACAGGATGGCTACACCTTC